The 22 T cell receptor beta chains below were found in one sample sequenced in a study of blood T cells in healthy people across ages. Through a sample-barcoded 5' primer and a J-beta primer mix, a second PCR was run for roughly 6 to 11 cycles. In TCRdb, the 5' RACE reads were re-called with MiXCR into one record per CDR3 protein. The sample includes hundreds of thousands of distinct CDR3 sequences, about 42% of them seen just once. Sequenced material: blood. These receptors came from an older woman in good health.

V gene TRBV5-1 combines with J gene TRBJ1-2, with 7 bases lining up with TRBD1. Germline V gene lookup returns CDR1 SGHRS and CDR2 YFSETQ. This CDR3 has 14 amino acids. J gave up 8 bases and V 6 bases, and 13 bases lay outside the gene matches. In DNA, the CDR3 is TGCGCCAGCAACATCGAGGGGACAGATGGCGGCTACACCTTC. Protein product: CASNIEGTDGGYTF.

The genes are TRBV27 and TRBJ2-5; TRBD2 is a possible D gene (5 bases). Judging by the DNA end, TRBJ2-7 fits better; the J call may be wrong. This CDR3 contains 14 residues. CDR1 is MNHEY and CDR2 is SMNVEV in the germline V gene (reference sequence). The CDR3 DNA sequence: TGTGCCAGCAGTTTAGGTCCCTCCGGAGGCGAGCAGTACTTC. Translated: CASSLGPSGGEQYF.

Note on this clonotype: Possible read error: a much larger clone is one base away. The J gene is TRBJ2-4, the V gene TRBV20-1, with 7 bases aligning to TRBD1. The assigned J gene may be wrong: the sequence end matches TRBJ2-7 better. The CDR3 has 15 amino acids. CDR1 and CDR2 (germline): DFQATT, SNEGSKA (reference sequence). As DNA, the CDR3 is TGCAGTGCTAGTCCTGTAAGTGGACAGGCCTACGAGCAGTACTTC. This gives the protein CSASPVSGQAYEQYF.

As concerns this clonotype: Germline is not matched at one junction end, which may reflect a read error. This rearrangement joins TRBV20-1 to TRBJ2-7; TRBD2 matches 7 bases. This CDR3 comprises 12 residues. Germline V CDR1 and CDR2: DFQATT, SNEGSKA (reference sequence). This CDR3 reads CRASGVSGEQYF. DNA of the CDR3: TGCAGGGCTAGCGGTGTATCCGGCGAGCAGTACTTC.

Comment on this clonotype: Being one base from a much bigger clone, this may be a read error. The CDR3, as DNA: TGCAGCGTTGGAATCGGGAGGGCCTACAATGAGCAGTTCTTC. It specifies CSVGIGRAYNEQFF. The rearrangement uses TRBV29-1 and TRBJ2-1; 8 bases are shared with TRBD2. The CDR3 is 14 amino acids. Germline V gene lookup returns CDR1 SQVTM and CDR2 ANQGSEA. The V segment lost 4 bases and the J segment 2 bases; nucleotides outside the gene matches: 4.

This clonotype occurred once. CDR3 region: CASSSPGQGARGKETQYF. CDR3 bases: TGTGCCAGCAGTTCTCCGGGACAGGGGGCGAGGGGGAAAGAGACCCAGTACTTC. The chain has TRBV27 and TRBJ2-4, with 12 bases matching TRBD1. The better agreement between TRBJ2-5 and the DNA end casts doubt on the J call. This CDR3 spans 18 amino acids. The germline V gene has CDR1 MNHEY and CDR2 SMNVEV (reference sequence).

For this clonotype: An end of the junction does not agree with germline; a read error may underlie this. V usage is TRBV6-2 or TRBV6-3 and J usage is TRBJ2-6; D is possibly TRBD1 (5 bases). CDR1 and CDR2 (germline): MNHEY, SVGEGT. The CDR3 has 15 residues. CDR3 DNA sequence: TGTGCCAGCAGCCCTACAGCGTCTGGGGCCAACGTCCCGACTTTC. The encoded protein is CASSPTASGANVPTF.

This clonotype was detected many times. V is TRBV29-1 and J is TRBJ2-5, with D possibly TRBD2 on 7 matching bases. Germline-derived CDR1 and CDR2 are SQVTM and ANQGSEA. Deletions cut 4 bases from V and 3 bases from J, with 15 bases between. This CDR3 is 14 amino acids long. CDR3 amino acids: CSVAAGAGEETQYF. In nucleotides, the CDR3 is TGCAGCGTTGCCGCGGGGGCAGGGGAAGAGACCCAGTACTTC. Using reference TRBV29-1 and TRBJ2-5 for the parts outside the CDR3, the full variable domain is SAVISQKPSRDICQRGTSLTIQCQVDSQVTMMFWYRQQPGQSLTLIATANQGSEATYESGFVIDKFPISRPNLTFSTLTVSNMSPEDSSIYLCSVAAGAGEETQYFGPGTRLLVL.

V usage is TRBV7-9 and J usage is TRBJ1-5; tentatively, D is TRBD1 (6 bases). The V gene lost 5 bases and the J gene lost 0 bases, with 17 bases spanning the gap. The CDR3 is made up of 17 amino acids. Germline V gene data show CDR1 as SEHNR and CDR2 as FQNEAQ (reference sequence). This CDR3 reads CASSDDTGTHSNQPQHF. DNA for the CDR3: TGTGCCAGCAGCGATGACACAGGGACTCATAGCAATCAGCCCCAGCATTTT.

The rearrangement links TRBV29-1 to TRBJ1-2; tentative D call: TRBD1 (6 bases). Per the germline V gene, CDR1 is SQVTM and CDR2 is ANQGSEA. V was trimmed by 3 bases and J by 6 bases, leaving 14 bases between them. The CDR3 runs 13 residues. The DNA of the CDR3 is TGCAGCGTTGAGGTCCGGGGGCAGGATGGCTACACCTTC. It encodes CSVEVRGQDGYTF. Drawing the rest from reference TRBV29-1 and TRBJ1-2, the complete variable domain is SAVISQKPSRDICQRGTSLTIQCQVDSQVTMMFWYRQQPGQSLTLIATANQGSEATYESGFVIDKFPISRPNLTFSTLTVSNMSPEDSSIYLCSVEVRGQDGYTFGSGTRLTVV.

The chain combines TRBV7-9 with TRBJ2-1; D is undetermined. With 5 bases removed from V and 8 bases from J, the gap between germline ends came to 13 bases. The CDR3 totals 13 residues. Germline values: CDR1 SEHNR, CDR2 FQNEAQ (reference sequence). The CDR3 DNA reads TGTGCCAGCAGCGGGATCCCCCGCGATGAGCAGTTCTTC. It is translated as CASSGIPRDEQFF. The variable domain in full, with the rest retrieved from reference TRBV7-9 and TRBJ2-1, is DTGVSQNPRHKITKRGQNVTFRCDPISEHNRLYWYRQTLGQGPEFLTYFQNEAQLEKSRLLSDRFSAERPKGSFSTLEIQRTEQGDSAMYLCASSGIPRDEQFFGPGTRLTVL.

This clonotype was seen a handful of times. The V gene is TRBV7-7, the J gene TRBJ2-2; the D is unclear. Looked up from germline, CDR1 is SSHAT and CDR2 is FNYEAQ (reference sequence). Deletions cut 5 bases from V and 2 bases from J, with 9 bases between. This CDR3 has 14 amino acids. The DNA of the CDR3 is TGTGCCAGCAGCCTGACAAGAAACACCGGGGAGCTGTTTTTT. Its translation: CASSLTRNTGELFF. Supplemented by reference TRBV7-7 and TRBJ2-2, the full variable domain reads GAGVSQSPRYKVTKRGQDVTLRCDPISSHATLYWYQQALGQGPEFLTYFNYEAQPDKSGLPSDRFSAERPEGSISTLTIQRTEQRDSAMYRCASSLTRNTGELFFGEGSRLTVL.

This chain connects TRBV7-6 to TRBJ2-3; tentatively, D is TRBD1 (5 bases). The germline V gene encodes CDR1 SGHVS and CDR2 FNYEAQ. The germline V and J ends were trimmed by 1 base and 2 bases, with 13 bases remaining between them. The CDR3 has 16 amino acids. CDR3 loop: CASSLGYPGITDTQYF. As DNA, the CDR3 is TGTGCCAGCAGCTTAGGGTATCCAGGGATCACAGATACGCAGTATTTT.

The chain links TRBV7-8 to TRBJ2-2; D is uncertain. Germline lookup yields CDR1 SGHVS and CDR2 FQNEAQ. V lost 4 bases and J lost 1, with 10 bases in between. This CDR3 comprises 15 residues. For the CDR3, the DNA is TGTGCCAGCAGCTACCCCCGGCAGAACACCGGGGAGCTGTTTTTT. Its translation: CASSYPRQNTGELFF.

This clonotype appeared many times. The chain joins TRBV12-3 or TRBV12-4 to TRBJ1-2; no definite D call. This CDR3 region has 15 residues. V lost 6 bases and J 6 bases, leaving 20 bases between the germline ends. The CDR3 here is CASSLGPPLGNGYTF. The CDR3 coding sequence is TGTGCCAGCAGCCTAGGCCCGCCCCTGGGAAATGGCTACACCTTC.

There are a few counts of this clonotype. This chain uses TRBV20-1 with TRBJ2-5, with D tentatively TRBD2 (6 bases). Germline CDR1 DFQATT, CDR2 SNEGSKA (reference sequence). The CDR3 totals 14 residues. V was pared by 1 base and J by 2 bases, with 11 bases between. The CDR3 is CSARVPGAQETQYF. The CDR3 bases are TGCAGTGCTAGAGTACCGGGAGCTCAAGAGACCCAGTACTTC.

Notes on this clonotype: The germline gene is not matched at one end of the junction; a read error may be the cause. This chain links TRBV12-3 or TRBV12-4 with TRBJ2-3, with 10 bases fitting TRBD2. This CDR3 spans 15 amino acids. CDR3 region: CVSSKRGGDTDTQYF. In DNA, the CDR3 is TGTGTCAGCAGCAAGCGGGGGGGTGACACAGATACGCAGTATTTT.

Concerning this clonotype itself: A single base separates this from a much larger clone, so it may be a read error. The CDR3 bases are TGTGCCAGCAGCATATTCCTAGCGGGAGTTAGCACAGATACGCAGTATTTT. Translating gives CASSIFLAGVSTDTQYF. The rearrangement joins TRBV9 to TRBJ2-3, with 10 positions matching TRBD2. Germline V gene sequence: CDR1 SGDLS, CDR2 YYNGEE. There are 17 residues in the CDR3. Unmatched junction bases numbered 8, after V lost 4 bases and J lost 0 bases.

Concerning this clonotype: A read error may be the cause here, since a much bigger clone is one base away. The CDR3 spells CASGHGDPDRSIYEQYF. The DNA of the CDR3 is TGTGCCAGCGGCCACGGTGATCCCGACAGGTCAATTTACGAGCAGTACTTC. The chain has TRBV4-2 and TRBJ2-5, with a weak D call TRBD1 (6 bases). Matching the DNA end better, TRBJ2-7 makes the J call doubtful. Germline lookup yields CDR1 LGHNA and CDR2 YNFKEQ. The CDR3 runs 17 residues.

The rearrangement links TRBV12-3 or TRBV12-4 to TRBJ2-3; a possible D gene is TRBD2 (6 bases). V lost 0 bases, J lost 6 bases, and 16 bases lay in between. CDR3 length: 16 residues. The CDR3 nucleotides are TGTGCCAGCAGTTTAGCGGCGAGCGGGCCCTCGGATACGCAGTATTTT. Protein sequence: CASSLAASGPSDTQYF.

The chain's CDR3 is CASRTGTPNYGYTF. The CDR3 DNA is TGTGCCAGCAGGACCGGGACACCCAACTATGGCTACACCTTC. The gene calls are TRBV2 and TRBJ1-2; D might be TRBD1 (6 bases). Trimming left V 6 bases short and J 2 bases short, with 13 bases between. CDR3 length equals 14 residues. The germline CDR1 and CDR2 sequences are SNHLY and FYNNEI.

The chain uses TRBV20-1 and TRBJ2-5; D is possibly TRBD1 (6 bases). In germline, CDR1 is DFQATT, CDR2 SNEGSKA (reference sequence). Trimming shortened V by 6 bases and J by 1 base, and 12 bases separated the two germline ends. The CDR3 is 13 amino acids. The chain's CDR3 is CSAPDRIQETQYF. The CDR3 DNA is TGCAGTGCCCCCGACAGGATCCAAGAGACCCAGTACTTC.